This T cell receptor beta chain was retrieved from a study of Ad26.COV2.S vaccination and SARS-CoV-2 variants. The sample's treatment: roughly 20 received Ad26.COV2.S at low or high dose, single or two shots; about 5 received placebo; per-sample allocation not given. The study sampled participants on day 63 after the first vaccine or placebo injection. Profiled with immunoSEQ multiplex PCR; TCRdb holds only in-frame clones, not every one. Here the sample spans around 300,000 clones, 65% to 90% being singletons. Study results and caveats: People given the vaccine had a wider spike-specific TCR breadth than placebo recipients did.

This clone was seen just once. What it binds is unknown. Germline-derived CDR1 and CDR2 are MNHEY and SMNVEV (reference sequence). The trim removed 6 bases at V and 3 bases at J, leaving 2 bases unmatched. The CDR3 is 13 amino acids. The rearrangement links TRBV27 to TRBJ2-3, with 8 bases aligning to TRBD1. The TCR originated in a person between 18 and 65 years old who received the Ad26.COV2.S COVID-19 vaccine or a placebo. The sequenced sample was peripheral blood, obtained in a trial of Ad26.COV2.S vaccine versus placebo. The CDR3 protein is CASRRTGTDTQYF. The DNA of the CDR3 is TGTGCCAGCAGGCGGACAGGGACAGATACGCAGTATTTT.